This entry lists 5 T cell receptor beta chains sequenced from one sample in a study of shared clonotypes between healthy human individuals. Profiling relied on immunoSEQ multiplex PCR, and the TCRdb table lists in-frame clones only, not all of them. Altogether fewer than 650,000 clones are present, around 78% being singletons, with the ten largest covering 13%. Sequences were obtained from PBMCs. Receptor source: a woman aged 35 to 49 in good health. Some clones in this sample may be carry-over from other donors' samples.

This chain uses TRBV7-7 with TRBJ2-5; TRBD2 aligns across 11 bases. The junction had 7 bases not matched to a gene; V was cut back by 5 bases and J by 5 bases. CDR3 length: 15 amino acids. CDR1 and CDR2 (germline): SSHAT, FNYEAQ (reference sequence). The CDR3, as DNA: TGTGCCAGCAGCCAACTAGCGGGAGTGGGGGAGACCCAGTACTTC. Protein sequence: CASSQLAGVGETQYF.

V is TRBV6-1 and J is TRBJ2-7; 8 positions agree with TRBD2. V lost 7 bases, J lost 3 bases, and 11 bases stayed unmatched. Germline CDR1 is MNHNS and CDR2 is SASEGT. The CDR3 extends over 15 amino acids. The CDR3 protein is CASTGREDPLYEQYF. As DNA, the CDR3 is TGTGCCAGCACTGGGCGGGAGGATCCCCTCTACGAGCAGTACTTC.

This clone has a single count. The chain combines TRBV7-2 with TRBJ1-2; 11 bases fit TRBD1. CDR1 is SGHTA and CDR2 is FQGNSA in the germline V gene. Germline trimming cut 5 bases from V and 4 bases from J; bases unmatched to any gene: 6. This CDR3 has 15 amino acids. CDR3 protein: CASSTRTGGFYGYTF. The CDR3 nucleotides read TGTGCCAGCAGCACACGGACAGGGGGCTTCTATGGCTACACCTTC. Full variable domain (rest looked up from reference TRBV7-2 and TRBJ1-2): GAGVSQSPSNKVTEKGKDVELRCDPISGHTALYWYRQSLGQGLEFLIYFQGNSAPDKSGLPSDRFSAERTGGSVSTLTIQRTQQEDSAVYLCASSTRTGGFYGYTFGSGTRLTVV.

In nucleotides, the CDR3 is TGTGCCAGCAGTGAGAGGGGGCTTGAGGGAACTGAAGCTTTCTTT. This codes for CASSERGLEGTEAFF. This chain connects TRBV6-1 to TRBJ1-1; TRBD1 agrees at 7 bases. Germline CDR1 MNHNS, CDR2 SASEGT. This CDR3 has 15 amino acids. V was pared by 3 bases and J by 5 bases, with 9 bases of the junction left unmatched.

The chain links TRBV5-1 to TRBJ2-7, with D possibly matching TRBD1 (6 bases). With 0 bases removed from V and 3 bases from J, the gap between germline ends came to 13 bases. Germline lookup yields CDR1 SGHRS and CDR2 YFSETQ. The CDR3 length is 15 residues. In DNA form, the CDR3 reads TGCGCCAGCAGCTTGGGGGGGCCTTTTGACTACGAGCAGTACTTC. It is translated as CASSLGGPFDYEQYF.